The sequence of this T cell receptor (beta chain) was determined in a study of tumor-infiltrating lymphocytes in primary liver carcinoma. In this sample, this clonotype turned up many times. Antigen specificity is unknown. Reverse transcription of roughly 0.5 ug total RNA with a constant-region primer produced TCR beta cDNA. Libraries for TCR beta were built through three nested multiplex PCR rounds, which together made up a slightly modified ARM-PCR procedure. A C-beta reverse primer was combined with TRBV1-TRBV30 forward primers in the first two PCR rounds, and each round had 10 cycles. TCRdb recomputed calls from the multiplex PCR reads with MiXCR, one row per CDR3 protein. The data show fewer than 350,000 distinct CDR3 sequences, less than 70% seen once. Alongside blood RNA obtained from unsorted whole blood, germline DNA was also extracted. General observations from the study: Researchers did not compare CD4+ and CD8+ repertoires, as samples were bulk unsorted.

The CDR3 covers 12 residues. Trimming cost V 3 bases and J 3 bases, with 6 bases left between them. Germline V CDR1 and CDR2: SGHDN, FVKESK. This sequence originates from a man aged 35 to 55 with primary liver carcinoma and hepatitis B virus infection. The sample comprised peripheral blood. V and J are TRBV14 and TRBJ2-7; D uncertain. CDR3 nucleotides: TGTGCCAGCAGCCACGGCGGCTACGAGCAGTACTTC. It specifies CASSHGGYEQYF.